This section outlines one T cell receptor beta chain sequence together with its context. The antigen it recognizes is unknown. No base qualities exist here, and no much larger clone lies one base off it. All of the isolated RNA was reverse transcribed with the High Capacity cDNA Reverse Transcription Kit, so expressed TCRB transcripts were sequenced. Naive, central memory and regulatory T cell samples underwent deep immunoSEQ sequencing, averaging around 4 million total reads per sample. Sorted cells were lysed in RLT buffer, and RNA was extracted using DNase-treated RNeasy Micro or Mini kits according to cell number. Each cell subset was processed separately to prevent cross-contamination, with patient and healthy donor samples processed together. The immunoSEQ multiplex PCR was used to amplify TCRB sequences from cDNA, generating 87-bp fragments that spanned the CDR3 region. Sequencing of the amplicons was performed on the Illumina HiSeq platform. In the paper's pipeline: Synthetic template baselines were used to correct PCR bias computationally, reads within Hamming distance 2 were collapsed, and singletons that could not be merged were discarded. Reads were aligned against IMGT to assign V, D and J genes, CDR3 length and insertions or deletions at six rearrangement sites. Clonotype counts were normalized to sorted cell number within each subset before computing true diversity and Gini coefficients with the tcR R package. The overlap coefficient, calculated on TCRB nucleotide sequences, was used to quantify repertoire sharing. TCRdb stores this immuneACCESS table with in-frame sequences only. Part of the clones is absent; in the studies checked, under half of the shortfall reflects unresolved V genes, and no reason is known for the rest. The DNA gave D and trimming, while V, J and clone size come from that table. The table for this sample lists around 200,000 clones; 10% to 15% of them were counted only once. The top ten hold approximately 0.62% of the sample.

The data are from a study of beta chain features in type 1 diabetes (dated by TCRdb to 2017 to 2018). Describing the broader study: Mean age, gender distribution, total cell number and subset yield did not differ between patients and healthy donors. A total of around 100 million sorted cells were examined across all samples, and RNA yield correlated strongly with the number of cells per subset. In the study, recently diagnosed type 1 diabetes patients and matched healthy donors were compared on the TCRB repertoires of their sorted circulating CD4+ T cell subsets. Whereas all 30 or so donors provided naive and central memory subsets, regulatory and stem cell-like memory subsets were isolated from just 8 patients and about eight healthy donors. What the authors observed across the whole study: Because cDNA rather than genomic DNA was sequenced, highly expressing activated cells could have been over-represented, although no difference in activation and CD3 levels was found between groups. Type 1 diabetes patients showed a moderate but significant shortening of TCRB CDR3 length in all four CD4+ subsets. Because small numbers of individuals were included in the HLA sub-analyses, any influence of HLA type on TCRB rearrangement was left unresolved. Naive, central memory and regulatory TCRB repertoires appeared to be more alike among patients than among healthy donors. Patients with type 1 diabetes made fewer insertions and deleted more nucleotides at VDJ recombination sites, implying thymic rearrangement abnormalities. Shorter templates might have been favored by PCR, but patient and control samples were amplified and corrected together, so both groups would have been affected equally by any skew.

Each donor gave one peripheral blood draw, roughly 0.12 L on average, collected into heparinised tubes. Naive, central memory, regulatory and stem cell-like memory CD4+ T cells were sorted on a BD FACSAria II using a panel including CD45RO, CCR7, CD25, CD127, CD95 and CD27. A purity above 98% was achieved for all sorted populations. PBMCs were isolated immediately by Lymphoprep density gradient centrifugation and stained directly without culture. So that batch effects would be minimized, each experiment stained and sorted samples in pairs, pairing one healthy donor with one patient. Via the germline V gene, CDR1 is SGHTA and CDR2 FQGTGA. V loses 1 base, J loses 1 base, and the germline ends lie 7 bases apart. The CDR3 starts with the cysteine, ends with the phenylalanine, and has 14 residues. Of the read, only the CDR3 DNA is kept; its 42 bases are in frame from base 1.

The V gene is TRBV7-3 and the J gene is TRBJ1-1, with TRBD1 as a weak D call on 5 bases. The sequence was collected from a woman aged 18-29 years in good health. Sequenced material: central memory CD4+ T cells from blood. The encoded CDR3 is CASSLRGQNTEAFF. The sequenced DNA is TGTGCCAGCAGCTTAAGAGGACAGAACACTGAAGCTTTCTTT.